Listed below are T cell receptor beta chains from one sample, sequenced in a study of response to subunit inactivated influenza vaccine. TCRdb itself ran the RT-PCR reads through MiXCR, one entry per CDR3 protein. The data contain roughly 790,000 distinct CDR3 sequences, 21% of them singletons. The sample consisted of PBMCs from blood, taken roughly 5 days after vaccination. Receptors were obtained from a man aged 50-60 years who received an inactivated influenza vaccine. Both conserved end residues are part of each CDR3. A D gene is named only where the DNA matches it firmly. Expanded clones get a size class; other rows say once, few or many, or leave the size out.

v_call	d_call	j_call	clone_size	cdr3_aa	cdr3_nt
TRBV4-3	TRBD2	TRBJ2-7	few	CASSQLAGGPFEQYF	TGCGCCAGCAGCCAACTAGCGGGAGGGCCGTTCGAGCAGTACTTC
TRBV5-1	NA	TRBJ2-1	many	CASSLVAVWNEQFF	TGCGCCAGCAGCTTGGTGGCGGTGTGGAATGAGCAGTTCTTC
TRBV4-2	TRBD2	TRBJ2-1	few	CASSQARGTSLNEQFF	TGTGCCAGCAGCCAAGCACGCGGGACTAGTCTGAATGAGCAGTTCTTC
TRBV15	NA	TRBJ2-5	few	CATSRVRGGETQYF	TGTGCCACCAGCAGAGTCAGGGGTGGAGAGACCCAGTACTTC
TRBV9	NA	TRBJ2-2	few	CASSTGWGQGRIAGELFF	TGTGCCAGCAGCACAGGTTGGGGTCAGGGGCGCATTGCCGGGGAGCTGTTTTTT
TRBV7-8	NA	TRBJ2-7	NA	CASSLVRGNIYEQYF	TGTGCCAGCAGCTTAGTGCGCGGGAACATATACGAGCAGTACTTC
TRBV7-8	NA	TRBJ1-4	few	CASSLEAGSTNEKLFF	TGTGCCAGCAGCTTAGAGGCGGGATCAACTAATGAAAAACTGTTTTTT
TRBV7-2	NA	TRBJ2-3	few	CASSNSPTWITDTQYF	TGTGCCAGCAGCAACTCCCCGACATGGATCACAGATACGCAGTATTTT
TRBV4-3	NA	TRBJ2-7	NA	CASSQDRGASYEQYF	TGCGCCAGCAGCCAAGATCGGGGGGCTTCCTACGAGCAGTACTTC
TRBV12-3/TRBV12-4	TRBD1	TRBJ2-2	NA	CASSAGQVRNRAGELFF	TGTGCCAGCAGTGCAGGACAGGTCCGAAATAGGGCGGGGGAGCTGTTTTTT
TRBV15	NA	TRBJ2-2	few	CATSPPNTGELFF	TGTGCCACCAGCCCACCGAACACCGGGGAGCTGTTTTTT
TRBV12-3/TRBV12-4	NA	TRBJ2-3	NA	CATNTGVSTDTQYF	TGTGCCACCAACACAGGAGTAAGCACAGATACGCAGTATTTT
TRBV7-9	TRBD2	TRBJ2-5	NA	CASSLAGDETQYF	TGTGCCAGCAGCTTGGCGGGGGACGAGACCCAGTACTTC
TRBV29-1	NA	TRBJ2-1	many	CSGDKGEQFF	TGCAGCGGTGATAAGGGTGAGCAGTTCTTC
TRBV6-1	NA	TRBJ1-2	many	CASSEGSLGYTF	TGTGCCAGCAGTGAAGGTAGTTTAGGCTACACCTTC
TRBV5-1	TRBD2	TRBJ2-2	few	CASSTLAGIDTGELFF	TGCGCCAGCAGCACATTAGCGGGAATCGACACCGGGGAGCTGTTTTTT
TRBV4-2	TRBD1	TRBJ1-2	few	CASSQASTGGERGYTF	TGTGCCAGCAGCCAGGCCTCTACAGGGGGGGAGCGTGGCTACACCTTC
TRBV2	TRBD2	TRBJ2-4	NA	CASSRRTSGGDIQYF	TGTGCCAGCAGTCGGCGGACTAGCGGTGGGGACATTCAGTACTTC
TRBV5-1	NA	TRBJ2-7	few	CASSFNPGEYEQYF	TGCGCCAGCAGCTTCAACCCGGGGGAGTACGAGCAGTACTTC
TRBV30	NA	TRBJ2-3	many	CAWSLTGRDTQYF	TGTGCCTGGAGTTTAACGGGTCGAGATACGCAGTATTTT
TRBV6-5	NA	TRBJ1-2	NA	CASSYDQPSYGYTF	TGTGCCAGCAGTTACGATCAGCCCAGCTATGGCTACACCTTC
TRBV15	NA	TRBJ2-1	few	CATSSFLGSSYNEQFF	TGTGCCACCAGCAGCTTCTTGGGTAGCTCCTACAATGAGCAGTTCTTC
TRBV20-1	NA	TRBJ1-3	NA	CSARSQGEVGNTIYF	TGCAGTGCTAGAAGTCAGGGAGAAGTTGGAAACACCATATATTTT
TRBV12-3/TRBV12-4	NA	TRBJ1-1	NA	CASTNGAPIGTEAFF	TGTGCCAGCACCAATGGGGCCCCCATAGGGACTGAAGCTTTCTTT
TRBV20-1	TRBD2	TRBJ2-2	NA	CSAPRTSGSTNSPWTGELFF	TGCAGTGCCCCGAGGACTAGCGGGAGTACTAACTCCCCGTGGACCGGGGAGCTGTTTTTT
TRBV6-5	NA	TRBJ1-1	few	CASSWGRSSTEAFF	TGTGCCAGCAGTTGGGGGAGAAGTAGCACTGAAGCTTTCTTT
TRBV28	TRBD2	TRBJ2-5	few	CASSLAGQRETQYF	TGTGCCAGCAGCCTAGCGGGTCAGCGGGAGACCCAGTACTTC
TRBV4-2	NA	TRBJ2-5	few	CASSQMGGRETQYF	TGTGCCAGCAGCCAGATGGGGGGCCGGGAGACCCAGTACTTC
TRBV29-1	NA	TRBJ1-2	few	CSVEEPQGFPFWGYTF	TGCAGCGTTGAAGAGCCACAGGGATTCCCTTTCTGGGGCTACACCTTC
TRBV7-2	TRBD1	TRBJ1-5	NA	CASSPRTGMGNQPQHF	TGTGCCAGCAGCCCCCGGACAGGGATGGGCAATCAGCCCCAGCATTTT
TRBV7-6	TRBD2	TRBJ2-1	few	CASSRVAGRYNEQFF	TGTGCCAGCAGCCGAGTAGCGGGACGATACAATGAGCAGTTCTTC
TRBV2	TRBD1	TRBJ2-1	few	CAATGDRRNEQFF	TGTGCCGCTACCGGGGACAGAAGAAATGAGCAGTTCTTC
TRBV12-3/TRBV12-4	TRBD1	TRBJ2-7	many	CASSRTGQGYEQYF	TGTGCCAGCAGTCGGACGGGACAGGGCTACGAGCAGTACTTC
TRBV12-3/TRBV12-4	TRBD2	TRBJ2-1	NA	CASSSTSGGLDEQFF	TGTGCCAGCAGTTCGACTAGCGGAGGACTCGATGAGCAGTTCTTC
TRBV10-3	TRBD1	TRBJ2-7	few	CAISDEGGQTYEQYF	TGTGCCATCAGTGATGAAGGGGGACAGACCTACGAGCAGTACTTC
TRBV19	TRBD2	TRBJ2-7	NA	CASSPGGAASQYF	TGTGCCAGTAGTCCGGGGGGAGCAGCGAGTCAGTACTTC
TRBV9	TRBD2	TRBJ2-7	NA	CASSMGLAPHEQYF	TGTGCCAGCAGCATGGGACTAGCGCCGCACGAGCAGTACTTC
TRBV24-1	NA	TRBJ2-2	NA	CATSDSRRGTGELFF	TGTGCCACCAGTGATTCACGCAGGGGAACCGGGGAGCTGTTTTTT
TRBV11-2	NA	TRBJ2-6	few	CASSFRQGGLSGANVLTF	TGTGCCAGCAGCTTTCGCCAGGGGGGTCTCTCTGGGGCCAACGTCCTGACTTTC
TRBV7-3	TRBD2	TRBJ2-1	few	CASSLRSGRAGDEQFF	TGTGCCAGCAGCTTAAGGAGCGGGAGGGCCGGGGATGAGCAGTTCTTC
TRBV5-1	TRBD1	TRBJ1-1	NA	CASSPGGIRSTEAFF	TGCGCCAGCAGCCCAGGGGGCATCAGGAGCACTGAAGCTTTCTTT
TRBV20-1	TRBD1	TRBJ1-5	NA	CSAHRGRGNQPQHF	TGCAGTGCCCACAGGGGGCGCGGGAATCAGCCCCAGCATTTT
TRBV29-1	TRBD1	TRBJ2-5	few	CSVERDRVKTQYF	TGCAGCGTTGAACGGGACAGGGTTAAGACCCAGTACTTC
TRBV5-1	TRBD2	TRBJ2-1	few	CASSFRTSGASSYNEQFF	TGCGCCAGCAGCTTCCGGACTAGCGGGGCAAGCTCCTACAATGAGCAGTTCTTC